The sequence of this T cell receptor (beta chain) was determined in a study of tumor-infiltrating lymphocytes in primary liver carcinoma. About the study: Staging of the tumors gave T1-T3 N0M0, with widths of about 4 to 10 cm.

cDNA specific to TCR beta was made from 500 ng of total RNA, with a constant-region primer employed for priming. The TCR beta library was amplified through three nested multiplex PCR rounds in a modified ARM-PCR procedure. It was with TRBV1-TRBV30 forward primers and a C-beta reverse primer that the first two PCR rounds were run, at roughly 9 cycles each. Each CDR3 protein gets one entry after TCRdb re-called the multiplex PCR reads with MiXCR. The profile shows 100,000 to 150,000 distinct CDR3 sequences, under 65% of them singletons. Regarding the study as a whole: Blood fell significantly below tumors in its top-250-clone fraction (p = 0.039).

Comment on this clonotype: Its antigen remains unknown.

This CDR3 is built from 18 residues. Trimming stripped 9 bases from V and 5 bases from J, with 28 bases between. Germline V gene sequence: CDR1 SGHAT, CDR2 FQNNGV. Joint extraction of RNA and DNA used roughly 19-31 mg of bulk tissue that was unsorted. Tumor samples all exceeded 80% viable tumor cells. The chain links TRBV11-2 to TRBJ2-2, with D possibly called TRBD1 or TRBD2 (6 bases each). The sample consisted of liver tumor tissue from sampling region 3. Subset described: tumor region T3, left-lateral pole. The TCR comes from a woman between 55 and 75 years old with primary liver carcinoma and hepatitis B virus infection. The CDR3 sequence is CARGLDLRGRRGTGELFF. In DNA, the CDR3 is TGTGCCAGGGGCTTAGATCTAAGGGGGAGGAGGGGTACCGGGGAGCTGTTTTTT.